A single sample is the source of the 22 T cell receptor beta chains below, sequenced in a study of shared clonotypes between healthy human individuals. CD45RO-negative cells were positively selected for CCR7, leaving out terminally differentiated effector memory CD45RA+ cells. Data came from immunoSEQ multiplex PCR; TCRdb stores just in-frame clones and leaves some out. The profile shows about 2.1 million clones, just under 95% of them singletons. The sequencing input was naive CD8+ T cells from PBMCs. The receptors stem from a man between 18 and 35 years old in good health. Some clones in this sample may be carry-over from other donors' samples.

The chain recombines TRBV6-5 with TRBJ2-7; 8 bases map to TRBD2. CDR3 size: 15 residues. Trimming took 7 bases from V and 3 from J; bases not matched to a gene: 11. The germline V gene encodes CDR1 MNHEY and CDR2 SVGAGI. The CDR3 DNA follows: TGTGCCAGCACCCCGTCTGCGGGAGGTATCTACGAGCAGTACTTC. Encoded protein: CASTPSAGGIYEQYF.

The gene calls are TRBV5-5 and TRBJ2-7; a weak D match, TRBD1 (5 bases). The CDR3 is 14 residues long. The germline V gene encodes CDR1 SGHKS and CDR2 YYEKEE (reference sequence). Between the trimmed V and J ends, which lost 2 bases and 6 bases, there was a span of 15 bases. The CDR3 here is CASSFFLVGVEQYF. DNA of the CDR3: TGTGCCAGCAGCTTTTTTTTGGTAGGGGTCGAGCAGTACTTC.

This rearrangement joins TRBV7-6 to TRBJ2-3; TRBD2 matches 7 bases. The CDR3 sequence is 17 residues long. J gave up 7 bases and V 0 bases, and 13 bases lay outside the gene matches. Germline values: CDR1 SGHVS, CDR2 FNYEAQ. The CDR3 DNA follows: TGTGCCAGCAGCTTAGCTTGGGACTACGGGGAAGGAAATACGCAGTATTTT. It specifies CASSLAWDYGEGNTQYF. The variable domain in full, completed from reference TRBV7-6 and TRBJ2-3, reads GAGVSQSPRYKVTKRGQDVALRCDPISGHVSLYWYRQALGQGPEFLTYFNYEAQQDKSGLPNDRFSAERPEGSISTLTIQRTEQRDSAMYRCASSLAWDYGEGNTQYFGPGTRLTVL.

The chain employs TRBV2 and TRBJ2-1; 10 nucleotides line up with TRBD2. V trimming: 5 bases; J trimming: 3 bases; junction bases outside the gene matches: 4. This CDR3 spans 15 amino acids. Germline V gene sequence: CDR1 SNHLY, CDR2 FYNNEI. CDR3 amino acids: CASSSGLAHYNEQFF. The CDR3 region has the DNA TGTGCCAGCAGTTCGGGACTAGCGCACTACAATGAGCAGTTCTTC.

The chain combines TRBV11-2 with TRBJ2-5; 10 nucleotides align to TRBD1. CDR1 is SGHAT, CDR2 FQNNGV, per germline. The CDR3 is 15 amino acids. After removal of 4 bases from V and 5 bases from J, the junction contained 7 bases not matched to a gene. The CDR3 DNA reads TGTGCCAGCAGCTCCTTGACAGGGGGCTGGGAGACCCAGTACTTC. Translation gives CASSSLTGGWETQYF.

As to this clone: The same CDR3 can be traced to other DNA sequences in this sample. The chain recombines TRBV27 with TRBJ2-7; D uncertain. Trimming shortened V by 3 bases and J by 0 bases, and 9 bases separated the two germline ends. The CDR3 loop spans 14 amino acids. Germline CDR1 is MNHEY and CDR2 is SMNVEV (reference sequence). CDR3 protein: CASSFGGPSYEQYF. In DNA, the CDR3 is TGTGCCAGCAGTTTTGGCGGACCCTCCTACGAGCAGTACTTC.

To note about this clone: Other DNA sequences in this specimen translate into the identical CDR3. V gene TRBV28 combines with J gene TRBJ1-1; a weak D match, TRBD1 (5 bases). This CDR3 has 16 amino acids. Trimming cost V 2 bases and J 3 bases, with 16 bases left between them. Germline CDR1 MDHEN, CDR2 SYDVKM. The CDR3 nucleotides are TGTGCCAGCAGTTTAGGTCAGGGAGGGTCAGACACTGAAGCTTTCTTT. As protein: CASSLGQGGSDTEAFF. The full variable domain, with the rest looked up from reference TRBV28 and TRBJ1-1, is DVKVTQSSRYLVKRTGEKVFLECVQDMDHENMFWYRQDPGLGLRLIYFSYDVKMKEKGDIPEGYSVSREKKERFSLILESASTNQTSMYLCASSLGQGGSDTEAFFGQGTRLTVV.

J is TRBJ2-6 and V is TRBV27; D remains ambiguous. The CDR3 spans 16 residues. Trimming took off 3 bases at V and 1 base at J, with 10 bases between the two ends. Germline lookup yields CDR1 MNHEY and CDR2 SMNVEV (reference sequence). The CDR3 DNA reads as TGTGCCAGCAGTTTCGGTCCCTTGTCTGGGGCCAACGTCCTGACTTTC. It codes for CASSFGPLSGANVLTF. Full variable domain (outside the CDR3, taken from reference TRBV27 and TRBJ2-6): EAQVTQNPRYLITVTGKKLTVTCSQNMNHEYMSWYRQDPGLGLRQIYYSMNVEVTDKGDVPEGYKVSRKEKRNFPLILESPSPNQTSLYFCASSFGPLSGANVLTFGAGSRLTVL.

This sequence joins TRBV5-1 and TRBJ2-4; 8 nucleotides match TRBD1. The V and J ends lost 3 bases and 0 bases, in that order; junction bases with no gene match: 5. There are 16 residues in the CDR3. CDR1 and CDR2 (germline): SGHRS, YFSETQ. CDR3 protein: CASSSQQGEAKNIQYF. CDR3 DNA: TGCGCCAGCAGCTCCCAACAGGGGGAAGCCAAAAACATTCAGTACTTC.

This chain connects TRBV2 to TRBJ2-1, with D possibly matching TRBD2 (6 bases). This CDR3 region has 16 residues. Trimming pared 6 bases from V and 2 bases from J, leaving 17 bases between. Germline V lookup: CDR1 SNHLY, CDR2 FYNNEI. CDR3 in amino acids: CASSGKDPSAYNEQFF. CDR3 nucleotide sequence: TGTGCCAGCAGCGGGAAGGATCCTAGCGCCTACAATGAGCAGTTCTTC.

CDR3 coding DNA: TGTGCCAGCAGTCCGCGGACTAGCTCTTGGGATGAGCAGTTCTTC. Translating gives CASSPRTSSWDEQFF. This chain connects TRBV6-1 to TRBJ2-1; 8 bases line up with TRBD2. With 5 bases clipped from V and 8 bases from J, the junction kept 11 bases outside the gene matches. The CDR3 is made up of 15 amino acids. The germline V gene has CDR1 MNHNS and CDR2 SASEGT.

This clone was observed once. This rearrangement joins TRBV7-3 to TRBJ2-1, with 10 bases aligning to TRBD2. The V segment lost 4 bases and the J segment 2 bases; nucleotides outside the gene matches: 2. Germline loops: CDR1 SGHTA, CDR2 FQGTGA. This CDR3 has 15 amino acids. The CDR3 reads CASSSGTSAYNEQFF. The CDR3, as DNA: TGTGCCAGCAGCTCCGGGACTAGCGCCTACAATGAGCAGTTCTTC.

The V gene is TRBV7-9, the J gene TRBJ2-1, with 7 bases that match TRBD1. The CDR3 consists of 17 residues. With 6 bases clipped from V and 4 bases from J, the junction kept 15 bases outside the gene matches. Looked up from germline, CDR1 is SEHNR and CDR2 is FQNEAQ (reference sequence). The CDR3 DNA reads TGTGCCAGCAGAGAGAAGACAGGGTCTGGGGGTTACAATGAGCAGTTCTTC. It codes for CASREKTGSGGYNEQFF.

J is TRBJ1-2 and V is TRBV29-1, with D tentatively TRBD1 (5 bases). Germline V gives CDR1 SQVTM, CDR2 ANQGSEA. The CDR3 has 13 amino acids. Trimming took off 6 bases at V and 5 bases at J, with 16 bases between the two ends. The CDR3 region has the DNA TGCAGCGTGTCCCTCCGGGACCCATATGGCTACACCTTC. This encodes CSVSLRDPYGYTF. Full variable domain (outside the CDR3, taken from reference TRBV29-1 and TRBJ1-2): SAVISQKPSRDICQRGTSLTIQCQVDSQVTMMFWYRQQPGQSLTLIATANQGSEATYESGFVIDKFPISRPNLTFSTLTVSNMSPEDSSIYLCSVSLRDPYGYTFGSGTRLTVV.

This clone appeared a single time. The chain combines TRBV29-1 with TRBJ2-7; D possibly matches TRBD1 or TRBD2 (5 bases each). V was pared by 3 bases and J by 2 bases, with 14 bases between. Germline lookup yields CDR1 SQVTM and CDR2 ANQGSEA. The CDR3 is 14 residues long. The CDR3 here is CSVETRDQTYEQYF. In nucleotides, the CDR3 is TGCAGCGTTGAGACTCGGGACCAGACCTACGAGCAGTACTTC.

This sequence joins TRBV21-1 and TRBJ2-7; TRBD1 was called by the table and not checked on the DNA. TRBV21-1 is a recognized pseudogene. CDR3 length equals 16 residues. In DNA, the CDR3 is TGTGCCAGCAGCCTTTCCGGGACAGGGGAATCCTACGAGCAGTACTTC. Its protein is CASSLSGTGESYEQYF.

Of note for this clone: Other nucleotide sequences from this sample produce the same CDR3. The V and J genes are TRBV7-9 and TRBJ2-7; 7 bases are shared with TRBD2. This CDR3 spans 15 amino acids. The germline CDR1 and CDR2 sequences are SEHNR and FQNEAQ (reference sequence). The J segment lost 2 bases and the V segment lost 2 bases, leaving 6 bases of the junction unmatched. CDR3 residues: CASSLRASGPYEQYF. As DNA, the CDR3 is TGTGCCAGCAGCTTAAGGGCTAGCGGACCCTACGAGCAGTACTTC. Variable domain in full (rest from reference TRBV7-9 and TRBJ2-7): DTGVSQNPRHKITKRGQNVTFRCDPISEHNRLYWYRQTLGQGPEFLTYFQNEAQLEKSRLLSDRFSAERPKGSFSTLEIQRTEQGDSAMYLCASSLRASGPYEQYFGPGTRLTVT.

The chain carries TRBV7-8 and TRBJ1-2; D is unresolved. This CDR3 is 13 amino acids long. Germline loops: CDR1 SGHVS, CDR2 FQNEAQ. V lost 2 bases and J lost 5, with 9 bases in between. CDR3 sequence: CASSLSRSYGYTF. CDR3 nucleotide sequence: TGTGCCAGCAGCTTAAGCCGATCTTATGGCTACACCTTC.

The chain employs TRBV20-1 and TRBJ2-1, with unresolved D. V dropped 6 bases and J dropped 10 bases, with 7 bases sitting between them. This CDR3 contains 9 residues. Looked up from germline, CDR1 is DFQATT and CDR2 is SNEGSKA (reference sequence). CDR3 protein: CSASQEQFF. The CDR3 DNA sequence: TGCAGTGCCAGTCAGGAGCAGTTCTTC.

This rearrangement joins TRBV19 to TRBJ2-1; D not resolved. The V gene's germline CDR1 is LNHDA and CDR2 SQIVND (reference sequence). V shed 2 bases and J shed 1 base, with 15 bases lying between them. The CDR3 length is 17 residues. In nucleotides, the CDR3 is TGTGCCAGTAGTATAAGCACCTCAGCGAGATCCTACAATGAGCAGTTCTTC. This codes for CASSISTSARSYNEQFF.

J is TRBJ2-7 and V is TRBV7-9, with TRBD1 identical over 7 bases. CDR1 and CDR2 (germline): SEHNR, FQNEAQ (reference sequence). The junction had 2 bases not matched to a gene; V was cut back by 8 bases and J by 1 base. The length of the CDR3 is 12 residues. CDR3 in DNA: TGTGCCAGCCGACAGGGTTCCTACGAGCAGTACTTC. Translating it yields CASRQGSYEQYF.

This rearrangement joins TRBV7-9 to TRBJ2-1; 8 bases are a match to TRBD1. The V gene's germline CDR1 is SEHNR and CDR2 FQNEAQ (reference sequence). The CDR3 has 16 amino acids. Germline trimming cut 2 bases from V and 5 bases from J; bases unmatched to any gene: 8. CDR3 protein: CASSLRTGTYHNEQFF. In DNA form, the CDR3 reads TGTGCCAGCAGCTTAAGGACAGGGACTTATCACAATGAGCAGTTCTTC.